This T cell receptor (beta chain) was sequenced for a study of OX40 agonist ivuxolimab in advanced cancers. This CDR3 is built from 14 residues. V was clipped by 7 bases and J by 0 bases, with 13 bases between them. Germline CDR1 is MNHNS and CDR2 is SASEGT. The data were produced by immunoSEQ multiplex PCR, yet TCRdb's version contains in-frame clones alone and is incomplete. The table has 35,000 to 45,000 clones, around 82% seen once; the top ten hold more than 2%. The sample holds a few counts of this clone. Its target is not known. Blood got drawn at baseline, again on cycle 4 day 1, and then on cycle 7 day 1. Study-wide points: People who partly responded at 0.1-3.0 mg/kg had some of the least clonal expansion seen.

The sample here was CD4+ or CD8+ T cells sorted from blood, taken in a trial of the OX40 agonist ivuxolimab. The clonotype comes from an adult with an advanced solid tumor such as melanoma, head and neck, liver or kidney cancer. The chain recombines TRBV6-1 with TRBJ2-7; no definite D call. The CDR3 sequence: CASIFEISSYEQYF. DNA for the CDR3: TGTGCCAGCATCTTTGAGATTTCCTCCTACGAGCAGTACTTC.